A selection of T cell receptor beta chains follows, all from one sample in a study of T cell repertoires in cytomegalovirus infection. TCRdb re-analysed the reads in MiXCR, keeping a single row per CDR3 protein. The sample yields approximately 550,000 distinct CDR3 sequences, approximately 15% seen once. Sequencing was carried out using CD8+ T cells from PBMCs. The receptors were gathered from a human donor in good health (CMV status not recorded). Some clones in this sample may be carry-over from other donors' samples. Both conserved end residues are trimmed from each CDR3.

v_gene	j_gene	CDR3aa
TRBV6-4	TRBJ1-1	ASSDGGTEAF
TRBV12-3/TRBV12-4	TRBJ2-2	ASTPDRPFGTGELF
TRBV7-6	TRBJ2-1	ASSAGQGVRNEQF
TRBV4-2	TRBJ2-1	ASSLGKYNEQF
TRBV12-3/TRBV12-4	TRBJ2-3	ASSLPAGTSTDTQY
TRBV12-3/TRBV12-4	TRBJ2-4	ASRGAGQAKNIQY
TRBV15	TRBJ2-5	ATSGGTGGEETQY
TRBV15	TRBJ1-1	ATESWPTGKTEAF
TRBV6-1	TRBJ2-6	ASRLTSGSTGANVLT
TRBV7-7	TRBJ2-2	ASSLETGLNTGELF
TRBV6-2/TRBV6-3	TRBJ1-5	ASSYSGGASNQPQH
TRBV2	TRBJ1-2	ASSETVRVSNYGYT
TRBV3-1	TRBJ1-1	ASSQVYGGGTEAF
TRBV5-6	TRBJ1-3	ASSTPTVFSGNTIY
TRBV28	TRBJ2-1	ASRFSGRENEQF
TRBV12-3/TRBV12-4	TRBJ1-2	ASIWGNYGYT
TRBV10-2	TRBJ1-1	ASSEGDTEAF
TRBV4-1	TRBJ2-1	ASSQTGQSSYNEQF
TRBV19	TRBJ1-3	ASENPGTGFSGNTIY
TRBV3-1	TRBJ2-1	ASSQEAPGQGLDEQF
TRBV7-9	TRBJ2-4	ASSSGGSLAKNIQY
TRBV7-3	TRBJ2-3	ASSLRASGSPTDTQY
TRBV20-1	TRBJ2-1	SARDHRGYEQF
TRBV7-9	TRBJ2-6	ASRPSGDGFSGANVLT
TRBV25-1	TRBJ2-7	ASSDVSGGQY
TRBV7-2	TRBJ1-1	ASSLIYRGSITEAF
TRBV7-9	TRBJ2-2	ASSSSTGGRNGELF
TRBV5-4	TRBJ2-7	ASSLGGGGAAYEQY
TRBV7-8	TRBJ2-7	ASSSQGYGDYEQY
TRBV5-1	TRBJ2-1	ASSLARDRASNEQF
TRBV27	TRBJ1-5	ASSLRARTSQPQH
TRBV27	TRBJ1-5	ASRAGASNQPQH
TRBV5-4	TRBJ1-1	ASSLVMENTEAF
TRBV7-9	TRBJ1-1	ASTIDWGRAF
TRBV15	TRBJ1-2	ATSRDREDYNYGYT